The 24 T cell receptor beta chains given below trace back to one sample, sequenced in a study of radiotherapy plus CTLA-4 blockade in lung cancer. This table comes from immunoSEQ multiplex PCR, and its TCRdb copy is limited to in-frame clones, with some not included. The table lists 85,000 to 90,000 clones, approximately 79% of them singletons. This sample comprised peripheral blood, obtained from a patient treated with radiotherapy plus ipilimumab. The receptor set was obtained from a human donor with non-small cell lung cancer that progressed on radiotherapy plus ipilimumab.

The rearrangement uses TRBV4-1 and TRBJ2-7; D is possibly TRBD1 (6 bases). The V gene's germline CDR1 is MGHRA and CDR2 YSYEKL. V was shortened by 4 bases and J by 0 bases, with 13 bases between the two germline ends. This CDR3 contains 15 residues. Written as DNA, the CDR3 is TGCGCCAGCAGCCCCGACCCGACAGGCTCCTACGAGCAGTACTTC. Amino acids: CASSPDPTGSYEQYF.

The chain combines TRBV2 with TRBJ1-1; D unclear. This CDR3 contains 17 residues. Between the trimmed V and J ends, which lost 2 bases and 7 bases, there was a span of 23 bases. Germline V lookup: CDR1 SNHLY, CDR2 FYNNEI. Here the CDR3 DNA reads TGTGCCAGCAGTGAACGTTCGGACGTCCCCTCTCGCGGTGAAGCTTTCTTT. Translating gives CASSERSDVPSRGEAFF. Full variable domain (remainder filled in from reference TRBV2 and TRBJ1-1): EPEVTQTPSHQVTQMGQEVILRCVPISNHLYFYWYRQILGQKVEFLVSFYNNEISEKSEIFDDQFSVERPDGSNFTLKIRSTKLEDSAMYFCASSERSDVPSRGEAFFGQGTRLTVV.

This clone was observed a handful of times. The CDR3 reads CASSLAPSGSDTEAFF. The CDR3, as DNA: TGTGCCAGCAGCTTAGCGCCGTCGGGGTCGGACACTGAAGCTTTCTTT. The chain carries TRBV7-3 and TRBJ1-1, with no clear D. This CDR3 spans 16 amino acids. Germline V CDR1 and CDR2: SGHTA, FQGTGA. Trimming removed 2 bases at V and 3 bases at J, with 16 bases between.

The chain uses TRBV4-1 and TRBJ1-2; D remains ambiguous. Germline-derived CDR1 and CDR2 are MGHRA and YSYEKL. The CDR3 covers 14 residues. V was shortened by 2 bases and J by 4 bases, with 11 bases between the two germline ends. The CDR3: CASSQPGLVYGYTF. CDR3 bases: TGCGCCAGCAGCCAACCGGGGTTGGTCTATGGCTACACCTTC.

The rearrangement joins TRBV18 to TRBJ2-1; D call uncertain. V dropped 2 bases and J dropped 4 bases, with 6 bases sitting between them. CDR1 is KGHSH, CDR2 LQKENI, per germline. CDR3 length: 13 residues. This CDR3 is CASSPAMYNEQFF. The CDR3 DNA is TGTGCCAGCTCACCAGCGATGTACAATGAGCAGTTCTTC.

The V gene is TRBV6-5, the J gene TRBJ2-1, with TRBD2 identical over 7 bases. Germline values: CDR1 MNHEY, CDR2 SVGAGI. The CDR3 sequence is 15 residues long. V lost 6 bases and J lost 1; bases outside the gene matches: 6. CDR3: CASRRAGRSYNEQFF. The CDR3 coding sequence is TGTGCCAGCAGGAGAGCGGGACGTTCCTACAATGAGCAGTTCTTC.

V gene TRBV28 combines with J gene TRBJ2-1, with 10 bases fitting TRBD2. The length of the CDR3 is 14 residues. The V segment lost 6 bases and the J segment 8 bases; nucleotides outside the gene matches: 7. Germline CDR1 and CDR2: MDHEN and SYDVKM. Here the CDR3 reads CASRPSGRVYEQFF. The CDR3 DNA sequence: TGTGCCAGCAGACCTAGCGGGAGAGTCTATGAGCAGTTCTTC.

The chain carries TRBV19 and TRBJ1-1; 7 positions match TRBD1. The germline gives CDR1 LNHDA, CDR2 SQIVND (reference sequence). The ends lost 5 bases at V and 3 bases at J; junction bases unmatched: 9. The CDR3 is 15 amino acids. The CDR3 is CASSPGTVRHTEAFF. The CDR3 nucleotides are TGTGCCAGTAGTCCTGGGACAGTCCGCCACACTGAAGCTTTCTTT.

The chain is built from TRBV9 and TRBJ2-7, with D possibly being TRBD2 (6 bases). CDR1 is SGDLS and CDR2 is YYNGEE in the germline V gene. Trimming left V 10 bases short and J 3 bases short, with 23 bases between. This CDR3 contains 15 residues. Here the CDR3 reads CASAEAGGYLYEQYF. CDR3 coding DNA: TGTGCCTCGGCCGAAGCAGGAGGGTACCTCTACGAGCAGTACTTC.

CDR3 bases: TGTGCCAGCAGTTTAGGAGGGGGAGGCACTGAAGCTTTCTTT. Its translation is CASSLGGGGTEAFF. The rearrangement links TRBV27 to TRBJ1-1; D possibly corresponds to TRBD1 (6 bases). V lost 2 bases, J lost 4 bases, and 11 bases lay in between. The length of the CDR3 is 14 residues. Germline V gene sequence: CDR1 MNHEY, CDR2 SMNVEV (reference sequence).

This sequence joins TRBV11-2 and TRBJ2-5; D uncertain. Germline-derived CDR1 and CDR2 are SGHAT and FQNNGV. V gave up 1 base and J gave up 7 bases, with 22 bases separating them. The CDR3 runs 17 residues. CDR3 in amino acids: CASSLGPTRSLTVTQYF. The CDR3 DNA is TGTGCCAGCAGCTTAGGTCCTACGAGGTCCCTTACGGTGACCCAGTACTTC.

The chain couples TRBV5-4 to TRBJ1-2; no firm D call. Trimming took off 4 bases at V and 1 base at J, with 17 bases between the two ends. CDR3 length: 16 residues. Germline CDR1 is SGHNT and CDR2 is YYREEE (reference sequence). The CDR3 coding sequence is TGTGCCAGCAGCACACCCACAACAAGGGTTAACTATGGCTACACCTTC. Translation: CASSTPTTRVNYGYTF.

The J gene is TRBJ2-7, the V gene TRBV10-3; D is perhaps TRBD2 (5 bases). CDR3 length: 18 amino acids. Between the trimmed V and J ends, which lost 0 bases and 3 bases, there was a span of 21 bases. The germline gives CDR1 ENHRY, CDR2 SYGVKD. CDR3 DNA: TGTGCCATCAGTGAGTCGACGTATCCTGGAGGACGGAGCTACGAGCAGTACTTC. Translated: CAISESTYPGGRSYEQYF.

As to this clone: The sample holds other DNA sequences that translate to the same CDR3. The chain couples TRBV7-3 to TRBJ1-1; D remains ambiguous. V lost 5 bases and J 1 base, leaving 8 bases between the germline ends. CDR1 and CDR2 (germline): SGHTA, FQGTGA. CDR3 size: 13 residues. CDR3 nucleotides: TGTGCCAGCAGCCCCGGGCAGAACACTGAAGCTTTCTTT. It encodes CASSPGQNTEAFF. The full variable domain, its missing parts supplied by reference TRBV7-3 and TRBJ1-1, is GAGVSQTPSNKVTEKGKYVELRCDPISGHTALYWYRQSLGQGPEFLIYFQGTGAADDSGLPNDRFFAVRPEGSVSTLKIQRTERGDSAVYLCASSPGQNTEAFFGQGTRLTVV.

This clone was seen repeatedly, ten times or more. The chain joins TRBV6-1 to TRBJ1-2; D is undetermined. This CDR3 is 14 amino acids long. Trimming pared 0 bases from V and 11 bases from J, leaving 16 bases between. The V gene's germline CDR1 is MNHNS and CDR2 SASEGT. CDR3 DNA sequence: TGTGCCAGCAGTGAAGCTAGCCTTTCTATCGGGTACACCTTC. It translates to CASSEASLSIGYTF.

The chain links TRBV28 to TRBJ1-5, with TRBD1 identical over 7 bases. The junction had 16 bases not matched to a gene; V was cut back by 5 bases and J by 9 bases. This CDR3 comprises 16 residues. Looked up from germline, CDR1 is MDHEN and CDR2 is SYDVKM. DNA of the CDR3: TGTGCCAGCAGTCCCTCAGCTGGGGGCCCAGGGGGGCCCCAGCATTTT. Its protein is CASSPSAGGPGGPQHF.

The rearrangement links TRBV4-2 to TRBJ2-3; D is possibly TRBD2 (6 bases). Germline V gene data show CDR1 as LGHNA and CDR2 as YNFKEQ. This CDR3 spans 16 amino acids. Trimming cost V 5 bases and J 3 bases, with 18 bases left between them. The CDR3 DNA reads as TGTGCCAGCAGCTCAAGATACGGCGGGGAGACAGATACGCAGTATTTT. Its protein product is CASSSRYGGETDTQYF.

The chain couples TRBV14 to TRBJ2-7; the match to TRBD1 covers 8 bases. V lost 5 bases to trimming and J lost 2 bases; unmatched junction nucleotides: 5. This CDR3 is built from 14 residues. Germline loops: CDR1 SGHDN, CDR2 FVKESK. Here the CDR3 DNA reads TGTGCCAGCAGCACGGGACAGGCTCCCTACGAGCAGTACTTC. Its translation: CASSTGQAPYEQYF.

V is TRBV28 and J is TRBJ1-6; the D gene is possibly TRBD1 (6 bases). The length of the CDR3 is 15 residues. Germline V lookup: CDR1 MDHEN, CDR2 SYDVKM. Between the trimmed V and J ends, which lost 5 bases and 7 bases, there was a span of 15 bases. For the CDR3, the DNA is TGTGCCAGCAGTCCCCCCGGGGGCAGAAATTCACCCCTCCACTTT. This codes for CASSPPGGRNSPLHF.

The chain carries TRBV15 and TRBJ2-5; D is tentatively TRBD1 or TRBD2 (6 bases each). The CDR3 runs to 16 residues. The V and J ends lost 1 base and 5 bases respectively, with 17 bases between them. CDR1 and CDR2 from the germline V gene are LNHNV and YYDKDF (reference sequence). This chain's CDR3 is CATSRGLGGGRETQYF. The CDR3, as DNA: TGTGCCACCAGCAGAGGGCTCGGGGGCGGGCGCGAGACCCAGTACTTC.

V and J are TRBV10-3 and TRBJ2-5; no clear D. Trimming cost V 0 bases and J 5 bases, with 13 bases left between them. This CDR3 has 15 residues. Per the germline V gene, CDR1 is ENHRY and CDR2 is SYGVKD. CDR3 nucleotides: TGTGCCATCAGTGAGTCAAAGTTACTGAGGGAGACCCAGTACTTC. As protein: CAISESKLLRETQYF.

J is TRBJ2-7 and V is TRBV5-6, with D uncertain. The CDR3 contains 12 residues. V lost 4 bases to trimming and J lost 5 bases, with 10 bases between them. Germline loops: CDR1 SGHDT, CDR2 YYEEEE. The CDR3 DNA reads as TGTGCCAGCAGCCGGACCGACCACGAGCAGTACTTC. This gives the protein CASSRTDHEQYF.

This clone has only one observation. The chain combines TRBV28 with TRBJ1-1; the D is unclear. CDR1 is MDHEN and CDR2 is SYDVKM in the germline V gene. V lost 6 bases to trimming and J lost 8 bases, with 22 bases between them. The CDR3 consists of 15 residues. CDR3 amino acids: CASSLGSPEPIEAFF. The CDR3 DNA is TGTGCCAGCAGCCTAGGCTCCCCGGAGCCGATCGAAGCTTTCTTT.

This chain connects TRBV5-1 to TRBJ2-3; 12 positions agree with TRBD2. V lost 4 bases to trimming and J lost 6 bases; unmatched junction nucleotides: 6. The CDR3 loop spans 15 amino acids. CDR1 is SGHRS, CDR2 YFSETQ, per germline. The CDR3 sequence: CASSLTSGRLDTQYF. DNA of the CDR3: TGCGCCAGCAGCCTGACTAGCGGGAGACTTGATACGCAGTATTTT. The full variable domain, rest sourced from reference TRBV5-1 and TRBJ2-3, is KAGVTQTPRYLIKTRGQQVTLSCSPISGHRSVSWYQQTPGQGLQFLFEYFSETQRNKGNFPGRFSGRQFSNSRSEMNVSTLELGDSALYLCASSLTSGRLDTQYFGPGTRLTVL.